This T cell receptor (beta chain) was obtained from a study of tissue T cells after allogeneic stem cell transplantation. Study-wide results and limits: Few T cell clones were shared across patients, but motif clusters showed tissue-specific shared signatures. In patients and mice, blood and spleen missed much of tissue repertoire.

Measured with immunoSEQ multiplex PCR; TCRdb has only the in-frame clones, and not every one. The table records roughly 7,300 clones, 45% to 65% of them present only once. Noted time point: mouse harvest day 7 after allogeneic transplant. Each mouse received 10^7 T-cell-depleted marrow cells plus 10^6 splenic CD5+ T cells by tail vein. B6 (H2b) cells into BALB/c (H2d) mice; tissues taken at day 7 or 14. As for this clone: The target antigen is unknown. The gene names given are mouse names. The CDR3 end falls 1 residue outside the read, so it is completed with the germline J gene.

V shed 6 bases, J shed 6 bases, and the junction held 7 bases outside the gene matches. The CDR3 has 14 residues. In germline, CDR1 is KGHPV, CDR2 FQNQEV (reference sequence). The receptor's source is a female BALB/c mouse given C57BL/6 T cells with graft-versus-host disease after an allogeneic hematopoietic cell transplant. Sequences were obtained from lymph node tissue. This chain uses TRBV26 with TRBJ2-7; the match to TRBD2 covers 11 bases. The CDR3 region is CASSLALGGREQYF. CDR3 bases read: TGTGCCAGCAGCTTAGCACTGGGGGGGCGTGAACAGTAC.